This T cell receptor beta chain came from a study of T cell changes during pregnancy in multiple sclerosis. V lost 5 bases and J lost 6, with 19 bases in between. Germline assignment: CDR1 MNHEY and CDR2 SMNVEV (reference sequence). The CDR3 extends over 15 amino acids. Method: immunoSEQ multiplex PCR; TCRdb's copy keeps in-frame clones and lacks some. The data contain tens of thousands of clones, about 92% of them singletons. Sequenced here: peripheral blood, sampled in the third trimester of pregnancy. This chain joins TRBV27 and TRBJ2-5, with D perhaps matching TRBD2 (6 bases). The clonotype originates from a female donor with multiple sclerosis, enrolled in a pregnancy study. DNA for the CDR3: TGTGCCAGCAGTCAGACCAGACTAGATGCGAAGACCCAGTACTTC. Translation gives CASSQTRLDAKTQYF.